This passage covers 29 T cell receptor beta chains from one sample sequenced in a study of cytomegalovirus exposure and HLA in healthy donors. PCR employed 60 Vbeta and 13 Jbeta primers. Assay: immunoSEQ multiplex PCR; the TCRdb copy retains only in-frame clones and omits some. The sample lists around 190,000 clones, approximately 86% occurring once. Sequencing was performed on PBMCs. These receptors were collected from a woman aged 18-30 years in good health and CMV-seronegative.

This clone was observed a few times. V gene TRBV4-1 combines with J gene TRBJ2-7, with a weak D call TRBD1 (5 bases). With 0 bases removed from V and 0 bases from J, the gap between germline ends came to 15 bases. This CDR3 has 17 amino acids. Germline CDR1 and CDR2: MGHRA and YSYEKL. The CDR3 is CASSQEGQPQGSYEQYF. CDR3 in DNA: TGCGCCAGCAGCCAAGAAGGGCAGCCTCAGGGCTCCTACGAGCAGTACTTC.

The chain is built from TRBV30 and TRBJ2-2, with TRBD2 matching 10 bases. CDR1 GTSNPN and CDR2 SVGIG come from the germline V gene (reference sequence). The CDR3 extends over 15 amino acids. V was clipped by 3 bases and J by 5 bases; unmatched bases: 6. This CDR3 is CAWRLAGSGTGELFF. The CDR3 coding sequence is TGTGCCTGGAGACTAGCGGGGTCGGGAACCGGGGAGCTGTTTTTT.

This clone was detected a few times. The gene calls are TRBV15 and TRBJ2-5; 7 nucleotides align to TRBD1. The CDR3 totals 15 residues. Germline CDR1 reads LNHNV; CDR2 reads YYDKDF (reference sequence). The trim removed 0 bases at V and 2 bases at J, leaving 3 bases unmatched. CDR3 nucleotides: TGTGCCACCAGCAGAGATCCGGGACAGCAAGAGACCCAGTACTTC. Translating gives CATSRDPGQQETQYF.

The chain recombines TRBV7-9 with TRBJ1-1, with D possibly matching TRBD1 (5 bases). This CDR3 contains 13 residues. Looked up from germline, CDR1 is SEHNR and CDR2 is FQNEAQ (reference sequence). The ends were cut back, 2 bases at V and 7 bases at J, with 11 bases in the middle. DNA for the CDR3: TGTGCCAGCAGCTTACAGGGCCCGTTTGAAGCTTTCTTT. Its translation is CASSLQGPFEAFF. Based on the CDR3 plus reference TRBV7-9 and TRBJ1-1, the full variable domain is DTGVSQNPRHKITKRGQNVTFRCDPISEHNRLYWYRQTLGQGPEFLTYFQNEAQLEKSRLLSDRFSAERPKGSFSTLEIQRTEQGDSAMYLCASSLQGPFEAFFGQGTRLTVV.

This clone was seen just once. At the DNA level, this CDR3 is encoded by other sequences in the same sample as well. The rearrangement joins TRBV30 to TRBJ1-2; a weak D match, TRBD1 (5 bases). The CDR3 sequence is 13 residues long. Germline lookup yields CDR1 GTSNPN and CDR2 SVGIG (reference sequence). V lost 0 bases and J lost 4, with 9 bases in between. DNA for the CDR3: TGTGCCTGGAGTGTAGGGCAGGGCTATGGCTACACCTTC. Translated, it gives CAWSVGQGYGYTF. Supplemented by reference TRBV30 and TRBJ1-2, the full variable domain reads SQTIHQWPATLVQPVGSPLSLECTVEGTSNPNLYWYRQAAGRGLQLLFYSVGIGQISSEVPQNLSASRPQDRQFILSSKKLLLSDSGFYLCAWSVGQGYGYTFGSGTRLTVV.

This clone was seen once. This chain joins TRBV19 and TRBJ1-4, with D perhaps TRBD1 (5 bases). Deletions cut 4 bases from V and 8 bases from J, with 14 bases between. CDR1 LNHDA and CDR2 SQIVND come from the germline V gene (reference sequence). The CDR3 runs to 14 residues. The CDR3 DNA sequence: TGTGCCAGTAGTAATCCGGGGGAGACCGAAAAACTGTTTTTT. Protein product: CASSNPGETEKLFF. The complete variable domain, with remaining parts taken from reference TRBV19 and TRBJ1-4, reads DGGITQSPKYLFRKEGQNVTLSCEQNLNHDAMYWYRQDPGQGLRLIYYSQIVNDFQKGDIAEGYSVSREKKESFPLTVTSAQKNPTAFYLCASSNPGETEKLFFGSGTQLSVL.

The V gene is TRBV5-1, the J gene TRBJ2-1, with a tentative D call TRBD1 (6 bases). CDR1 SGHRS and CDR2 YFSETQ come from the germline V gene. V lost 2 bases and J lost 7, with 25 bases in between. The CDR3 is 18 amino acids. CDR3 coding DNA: TGCGCCAGCAGCTTAAGATCAGGGGTCGTATTTGAAAAAAATGAGCAGTTCTTC. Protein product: CASSLRSGVVFEKNEQFF.

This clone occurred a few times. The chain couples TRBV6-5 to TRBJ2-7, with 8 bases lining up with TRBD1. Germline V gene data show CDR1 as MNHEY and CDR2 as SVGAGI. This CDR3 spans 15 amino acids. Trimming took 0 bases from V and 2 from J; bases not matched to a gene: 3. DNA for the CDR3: TGTGCCAGCAGTTACTCGAAACAGGGGGCCTACGAGCAGTACTTC. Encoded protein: CASSYSKQGAYEQYF.

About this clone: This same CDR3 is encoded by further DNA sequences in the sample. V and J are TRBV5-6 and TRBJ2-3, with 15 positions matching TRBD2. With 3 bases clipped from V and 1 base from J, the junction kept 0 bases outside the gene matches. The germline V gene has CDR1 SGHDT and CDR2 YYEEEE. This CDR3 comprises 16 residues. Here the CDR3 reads CASSWTSGGGTDTQYF. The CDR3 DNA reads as TGTGCCAGCAGCTGGACTAGCGGGGGGGGCACAGATACGCAGTATTTT.

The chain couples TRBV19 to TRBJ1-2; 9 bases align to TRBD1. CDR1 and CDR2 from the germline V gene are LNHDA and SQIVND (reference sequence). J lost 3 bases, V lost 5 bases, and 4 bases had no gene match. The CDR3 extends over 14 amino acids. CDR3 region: CASSVDRGYYGYTF. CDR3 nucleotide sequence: TGTGCCAGTAGTGTTGACAGGGGGTACTATGGCTACACCTTC.

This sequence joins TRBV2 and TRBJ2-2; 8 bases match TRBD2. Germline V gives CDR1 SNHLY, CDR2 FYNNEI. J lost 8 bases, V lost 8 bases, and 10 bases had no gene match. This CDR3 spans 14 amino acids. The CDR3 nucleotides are TGTGCCAGCGGGTATCTAAGCGGGAGAGGGGAGCTGTTTTTT. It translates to CASGYLSGRGELFF.

The CDR3 nucleotides read TGTGCCAGTAGGGGTGGACTGAGCTCCTACAATGAGCAGTTCTTC. It yields the protein CASRGGLSSYNEQFF. This chain connects TRBV19 to TRBJ2-1; D is possibly TRBD2 (5 bases). The CDR3 runs to 15 residues. Per germline, CDR1 LNHDA and CDR2 SQIVND (reference sequence). Trimming cost V 6 bases and J 0 bases, with 12 bases left between them.

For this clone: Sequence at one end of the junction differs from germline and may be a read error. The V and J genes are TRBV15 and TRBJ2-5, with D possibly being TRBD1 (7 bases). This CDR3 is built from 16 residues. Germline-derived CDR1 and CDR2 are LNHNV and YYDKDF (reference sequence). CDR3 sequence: CATRRGGGGSGETQYF. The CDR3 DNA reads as TGTGCCACCAGAAGAGGAGGAGGGGGCTCAGGAGAGACCCAGTACTTC. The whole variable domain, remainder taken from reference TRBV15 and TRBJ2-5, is DAMVIQNPRYQVTQFGKPVTLSCSQTLNHNVMYWYQQKSSQAPKLLFHYYDKDFNNEADTPDNFQSRRPNTSFCFLDIRSPGLGDTAMYLCATRRGGGGSGETQYFGPGTRLLVL.

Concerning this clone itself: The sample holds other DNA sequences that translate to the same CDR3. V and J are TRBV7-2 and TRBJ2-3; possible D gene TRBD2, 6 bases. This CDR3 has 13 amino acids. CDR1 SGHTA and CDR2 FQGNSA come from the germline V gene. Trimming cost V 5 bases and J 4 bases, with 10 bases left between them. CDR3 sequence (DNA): TGTGCCAGCAGCCCTCCGGGGGCAGATACGCAGTATTTT. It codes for CASSPPGADTQYF.

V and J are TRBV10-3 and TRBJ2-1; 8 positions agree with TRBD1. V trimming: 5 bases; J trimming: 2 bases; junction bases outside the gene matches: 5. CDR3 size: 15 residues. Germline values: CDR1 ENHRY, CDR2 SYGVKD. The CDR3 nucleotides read TGTGCCATCAGTCCTGACAGGGGACCCTACAATGAGCAGTTCTTC. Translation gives CAISPDRGPYNEQFF.

CDR3 loop: CASSLTGTVNQETQYF. CDR3 DNA: TGTGCCAGCAGCCTAACCGGGACAGTTAACCAAGAGACCCAGTACTTC. V usage is TRBV4-2 and J usage is TRBJ2-5; 7 nucleotides match TRBD1. The ends lost 4 bases at V and 0 bases at J; junction bases unmatched: 8. CDR1 is LGHNA and CDR2 is YNFKEQ in the germline V gene. This CDR3 has 16 residues.

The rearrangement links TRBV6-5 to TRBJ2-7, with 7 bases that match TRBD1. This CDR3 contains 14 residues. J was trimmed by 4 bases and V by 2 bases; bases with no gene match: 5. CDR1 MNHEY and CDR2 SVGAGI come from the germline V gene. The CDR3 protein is CASSYLARGYEQYF. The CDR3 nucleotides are TGTGCCAGCAGTTACCTGGCCAGGGGGTACGAGCAGTACTTC.

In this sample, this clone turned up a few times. The CDR3 protein is CASSAGGTGELFF. The CDR3 DNA reads as TGTGCCAGCAGCGCCGGGGGCACCGGGGAGCTGTTTTTT. The chain carries TRBV9 and TRBJ2-2, with D perhaps matching TRBD2 (6 bases). The CDR3 loop spans 13 amino acids. V was clipped by 3 bases and J by 4 bases, with 7 bases between them. Germline V CDR1 and CDR2: SGDLS, YYNGEE.

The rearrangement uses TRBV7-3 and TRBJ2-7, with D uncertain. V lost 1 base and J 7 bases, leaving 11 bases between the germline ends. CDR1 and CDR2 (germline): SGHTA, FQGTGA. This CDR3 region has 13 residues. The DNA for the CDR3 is TGTGCCAGCAGCTTAAGTGCTGGCAGGGAGCAGTACTTC. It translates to CASSLSAGREQYF.

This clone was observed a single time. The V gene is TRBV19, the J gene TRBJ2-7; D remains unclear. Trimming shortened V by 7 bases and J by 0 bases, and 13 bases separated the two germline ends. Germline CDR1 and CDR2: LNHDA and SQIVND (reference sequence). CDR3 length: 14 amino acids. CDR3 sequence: CASNNQRASYEQYF. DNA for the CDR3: TGTGCCAGTAATAACCAGCGCGCCTCCTACGAGCAGTACTTC.

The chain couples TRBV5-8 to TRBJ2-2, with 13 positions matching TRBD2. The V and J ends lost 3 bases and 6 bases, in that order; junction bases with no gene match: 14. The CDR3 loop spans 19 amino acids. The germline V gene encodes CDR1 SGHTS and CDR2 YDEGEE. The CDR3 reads CASSSRLAGGHSPAGELFF. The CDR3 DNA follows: TGTGCCAGCAGCTCACGACTAGCGGGGGGCCATTCTCCCGCCGGGGAGCTGTTTTTT.

The CDR3 region has the DNA TGCAGCGTTAACCCGACAGGGGTGGAAAAACTGTTTTTT. Translating it yields CSVNPTGVEKLFF. V gene TRBV29-1 combines with J gene TRBJ1-4; TRBD1 aligns across 8 bases. Germline V lookup: CDR1 SQVTM, CDR2 ANQGSEA. This CDR3 contains 13 residues. Trimming cost V 5 bases and J 8 bases; bases outside gene matches: 7.

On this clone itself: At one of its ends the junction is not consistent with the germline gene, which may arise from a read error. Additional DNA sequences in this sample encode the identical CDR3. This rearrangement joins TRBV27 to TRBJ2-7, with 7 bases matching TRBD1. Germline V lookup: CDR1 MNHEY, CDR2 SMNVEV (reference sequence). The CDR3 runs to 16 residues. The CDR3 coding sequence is TGCGCCAGCAGCCACACCAAACAGGGGCCGGGCTACGAGCAGTACTTC. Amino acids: CASSHTKQGPGYEQYF.

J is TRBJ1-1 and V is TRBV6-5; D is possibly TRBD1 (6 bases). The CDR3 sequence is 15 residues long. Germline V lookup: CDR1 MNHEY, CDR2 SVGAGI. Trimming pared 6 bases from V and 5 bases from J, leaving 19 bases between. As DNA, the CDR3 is TGTGCCAGCAGCTTCACAGGGTTTGGGGTGACTGAAGCTTTCTTT. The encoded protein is CASSFTGFGVTEAFF.

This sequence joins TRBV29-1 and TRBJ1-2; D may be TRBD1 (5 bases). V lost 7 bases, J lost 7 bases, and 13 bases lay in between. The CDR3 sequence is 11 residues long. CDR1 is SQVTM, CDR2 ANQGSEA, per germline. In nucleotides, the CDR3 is TGCAGCGGCGGGACTTCCCTTGGCTACACCTTC. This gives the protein CSGGTSLGYTF.

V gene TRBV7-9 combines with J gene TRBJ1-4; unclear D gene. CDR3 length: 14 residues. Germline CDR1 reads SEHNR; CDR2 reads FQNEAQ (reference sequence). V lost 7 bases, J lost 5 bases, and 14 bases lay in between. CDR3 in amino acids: CASIPAEGNEKLFF. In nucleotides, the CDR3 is TGTGCCAGCATCCCGGCGGAGGGAAATGAAAAACTGTTTTTT.

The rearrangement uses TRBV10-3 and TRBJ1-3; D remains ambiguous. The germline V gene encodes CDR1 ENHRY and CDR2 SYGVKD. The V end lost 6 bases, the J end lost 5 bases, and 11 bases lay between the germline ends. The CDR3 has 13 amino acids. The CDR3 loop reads CAIRVQQRNTIYF. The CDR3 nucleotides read TGTGCCATCAGGGTACAGCAACGAAACACCATATATTTT.

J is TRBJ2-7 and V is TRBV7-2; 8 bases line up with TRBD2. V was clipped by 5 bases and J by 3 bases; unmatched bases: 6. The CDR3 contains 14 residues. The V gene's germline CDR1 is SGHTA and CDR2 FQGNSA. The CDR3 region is CASSPERGFYEQYF. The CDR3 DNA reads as TGTGCCAGCAGCCCAGAGCGGGGGTTCTACGAGCAGTACTTC.

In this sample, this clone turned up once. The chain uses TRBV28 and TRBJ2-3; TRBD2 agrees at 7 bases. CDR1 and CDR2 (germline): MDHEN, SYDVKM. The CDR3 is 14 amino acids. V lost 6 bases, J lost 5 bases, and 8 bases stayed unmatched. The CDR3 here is CASSPRTRRDTQYF. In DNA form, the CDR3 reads TGTGCCAGCAGCCCACGGACTAGAAGAGATACGCAGTATTTT.